A selection of T cell receptor beta chains follows, all from one sample in a study of PD-1 blockade in classical Hodgkin lymphoma. The method was immunoSEQ multiplex PCR; TCRdb's version includes in-frame clones alone and lacks a portion of them. The profile shows tens of thousands of clones, roughly 94% of them singletons. Sample: peripheral blood mononuclear cells (PBMCs). These receptors all come from a human donor with classical Hodgkin lymphoma. The CDR3 runs from the conserved cysteine through the conserved F or W. The D gene is left open where the match is weak. Clone size, where shown, is once, few, many, or a class for clones that have expanded.

j_call d_call clone_size v_call cdr3_aa cdr3_nt
TRBJ1-1 TRBD1 . TRBV6-5 CASSPDRGEAFF TGTGCCAGCAGCCCGGACAGGGGAGAAGCTTTCTTT
TRBJ1-1 . . TRBV5-4 CASSFFKMNTEAFF TGTGCCAGCAGCTTTTTCAAGATGAACACTGAAGCTTTCTTT
TRBJ2-1 TRBD2 . TRBV2 CASKRLAGGGSHYNEQFF TGTGCCTCCAAGAGGCTAGCGGGGGGTGGTTCCCATTACAATGAGCAGTTCTTC
TRBJ2-1 . . TRBV2 CASSAISYNEQFF TGTGCCAGCAGTGCTATTAGTTACAATGAGCAGTTCTTC
TRBJ2-2 TRBD1 . TRBV18 CASSPSGGPGELFF TGTGCCAGCTCACCATCAGGGGGTCCCGGGGAGCTGTTTTTT
TRBJ1-3 . . TRBV5-1 CASSLAPGPGNTIYF TGCGCCAGCAGCTTGGCACCGGGGCCAGGAAACACCATATATTTT
TRBJ1-1 . . TRBV7-2 CASSSLGQRNTEAFF TGTGCCAGCAGCTCCCTGGGGCAGAGGAACACTGAAGCTTTCTTT
TRBJ1-1 . . TRBV30 CAWSVRGLPEAFF TGTGCCTGGAGTGTACGGGGGTTACCTGAAGCTTTCTTT
TRBJ1-5 . . TRBV4-1 CASSQDDSPGNQPQHF TGCGCCAGCAGCCAAGATGACAGCCCGGGCAATCAGCCCCAGCATTTT
TRBJ2-7 . . TRBV7-2 CASSFGTVSYEQYF TGTGCCAGCAGCTTCGGGACTGTGTCCTACGAGCAGTACTTC
TRBJ1-4 TRBD1 . TRBV19 CASSIKTGNNEKLFF TGTGCCAGTAGTATAAAGACAGGGAATAATGAAAAACTGTTTTTT
TRBJ1-2 TRBD1 . TRBV11-2 CASSLGQGRGANYGYTF TGTGCCAGCAGCTTGGGACAGGGCAGGGGGGCTAACTATGGCTACACCTTC
TRBJ2-4 TRBD2 . TRBV2 CASSDGGLGDIQYF TGTGCCAGCAGTGACGGGGGACTAGGCGACATTCAGTACTTC
TRBJ2-1 . . TRBV7-9 CASSSSFNEQFF TGTGCCAGCAGCTCCTCCTTCAATGAGCAGTTCTTC
TRBJ2-2 TRBD1 . TRBV5-5 CASSRQGRTGELFF TGTGCCAGCAGCCGACAGGGACGAACCGGGGAGCTGTTTTTT
TRBJ1-1 . . TRBV11-3 CASSGRGAEAFF TGTGCCAGCAGCGGGCGGGGGGCTGAAGCTTTCTTT
TRBJ2-4 TRBD1 . TRBV5-1 CASSSDFGTGNLAKNIQYF TGCGCCAGCAGCTCAGATTTCGGGACAGGAAACCTAGCCAAAAACATTCAGTACTTC
TRBJ2-1 TRBD2 . TRBV19 CASSLGLAGGGHWGYNEQFF TGTGCCAGTAGTCTGGGACTAGCGGGAGGAGGGCATTGGGGCTACAATGAGCAGTTCTTC
TRBJ1-6 . . TRBV7-2 CASSSGVLNSPLHF TGTGCCAGCAGTTCGGGCGTCCTAAATTCACCCCTCCACTTT
TRBJ1-1 . . TRBV2 CASRVVTEAFF TGTGCCAGCAGGGTTGTCACTGAAGCTTTCTTT
TRBJ1-2 TRBD1 . TRBV7-2 CASSLRQGRGYTF TGTGCCAGCAGCCTTAGACAGGGACGCGGCTACACCTTC
TRBJ2-7 TRBD1 . TRBV7-8 CASSQRQGLIVNDYEQYF TGTGCCAGCAGCCAACGACAGGGGTTAATAGTTAACGACTACGAGCAGTACTTC
TRBJ2-4 . . TRBV7-6 CASSLAVDSQNIQYF TGTGCCAGCAGCTTAGCAGTGGACAGTCAAAACATTCAGTACTTC
TRBJ1-5 TRBD1 . TRBV9 CASSVGEGQGATQPQHF TGTGCCAGCAGCGTAGGTGAGGGACAGGGGGCAACTCAGCCCCAGCATTTT
TRBJ2-7 . . TRBV6-1 CASSPRTSPNYEQYF TGTGCCAGCAGTCCACGGACATCTCCTAACTACGAGCAGTACTTC
TRBJ2-2 . . TRBV5-1 CASSLGLANTGELFF TGCGCCAGCAGCTTGGGACTAGCGAACACCGGGGAGCTGTTTTTT
TRBJ1-4 . once TRBV4-1 CASSQALGEKLFF TGCGCCAGCAGCCAAGCCCTGGGGGAAAAACTGTTTTTT
TRBJ2-7 TRBD1 once TRBV6-6 CASSSLPDRSSYEQYF TGTGCCAGCAGTTCCCTCCCGGACAGGAGCTCCTACGAGCAGTACTTC
TRBJ2-3 TRBD2 . TRBV27 CASSSYKRGDPSTDTQYF TGTGCCAGCAGTTCCTACAAGCGGGGGGACCCTAGCACAGATACGCAGTATTTT
TRBJ2-7 . . TRBV5-1 CASSGHRAGGDEQYF TGCGCCAGCAGCGGCCACAGGGCAGGGGGGGACGAGCAGTACTTC
TRBJ1-6 . . TRBV30 CAWSARDPHRSPLHF TGTGCCTGGAGTGCCAGGGACCCACACCGTTCACCCCTCCACTTT
TRBJ2-6 . . TRBV9 CASSWDRGAGANVLTF TGTGCCAGCAGCTGGGATAGGGGGGCCGGGGCCAACGTCCTGACTTTC
TRBJ2-2 TRBD1 once TRBV18 CASSPWDRPTGELFF TGTGCCAGCTCACCATGGGACAGACCAACCGGGGAGCTGTTTTTT
TRBJ1-1 . . TRBV11-3 CAITPAGSTEAFF TGTGCCATTACGCCAGCGGGGTCGACTGAAGCTTTCTTT
TRBJ2-3 TRBD2 . TRBV27 CASSLIAGAPYSTDTQYF TGTGCCAGCAGTTTAATAGCGGGGGCCCCTTATAGCACAGATACGCAGTATTTT
TRBJ2-4 TRBD1 once TRBV6-5 CASSTQGVQNIQYF TGTGCCAGCAGTACACAGGGGGTTCAAAACATTCAGTACTTC
TRBJ2-7 . . TRBV10-3 CAISESVGYEQYF TGTGCCATCAGTGAGTCTGTGGGCTACGAGCAGTACTTC
TRBJ2-3 . . TRBV4-3 CASSRLTRTPTDTQYF TGCGCCAGCAGCCGGTTGACTAGAACCCCCACAGATACGCAGTATTTT
TRBJ2-1 . . TRBV4-3 CASSQDEGFDEQFF TGCGCCAGCAGCCAAGATGAGGGGTTCGATGAGCAGTTCTTC
TRBJ2-1 . . TRBV27 CASSPLPNEQFF TGTGCCAGCAGCCCCCTGCCCAATGAGCAGTTCTTC
TRBJ1-3 . . TRBV7-2 CASSLEGFSGNTIYF TGTGCCAGCAGCTTAGAGGGCTTCTCTGGAAACACCATATATTTT
TRBJ2-5 TRBD1 . TRBV27 CASSSPQTGVVTQYF TGTGCCAGCAGTTCCCCCCAGACAGGGGTGGTGACCCAGTACTTC
TRBJ2-1 TRBD1 . TRBV29-1 CSARTGGYNEQFF TGCAGCGCCAGGACAGGGGGCTACAATGAGCAGTTCTTC
TRBJ2-3 . once TRBV15 CATSRTPFTDTQYF TGTGCCACCAGCAGAACCCCGTTCACAGATACGCAGTATTTT
TRBJ2-2 . once TRBV29-1 CSVRGNTGELFF TGCAGCGTTCGAGGGAACACCGGGGAGCTGTTTTTT
TRBJ2-7 TRBD1 . TRBV27 CASSWGTAYEQYF TGTGCCAGCAGTTGGGGGACAGCCTACGAGCAGTACTTC
TRBJ2-1 TRBD1 . TRBV7-9 CASSLDRGSSNEQFF TGTGCCAGCAGCTTAGACAGGGGGTCCTCCAATGAGCAGTTCTTC
TRBJ2-1 TRBD2 . TRBV6-6 CASDASGGAFEQFF TGTGCCAGCGATGCCAGCGGGGGGGCCTTTGAGCAGTTCTTC
TRBJ2-2 . once TRBV11-3 CASSLNRGELFF TGTGCCAGCAGCCTCAATCGCGGGGAGCTGTTTTTT
TRBJ2-3 . . TRBV27 CASSFGAGFDTQYF .